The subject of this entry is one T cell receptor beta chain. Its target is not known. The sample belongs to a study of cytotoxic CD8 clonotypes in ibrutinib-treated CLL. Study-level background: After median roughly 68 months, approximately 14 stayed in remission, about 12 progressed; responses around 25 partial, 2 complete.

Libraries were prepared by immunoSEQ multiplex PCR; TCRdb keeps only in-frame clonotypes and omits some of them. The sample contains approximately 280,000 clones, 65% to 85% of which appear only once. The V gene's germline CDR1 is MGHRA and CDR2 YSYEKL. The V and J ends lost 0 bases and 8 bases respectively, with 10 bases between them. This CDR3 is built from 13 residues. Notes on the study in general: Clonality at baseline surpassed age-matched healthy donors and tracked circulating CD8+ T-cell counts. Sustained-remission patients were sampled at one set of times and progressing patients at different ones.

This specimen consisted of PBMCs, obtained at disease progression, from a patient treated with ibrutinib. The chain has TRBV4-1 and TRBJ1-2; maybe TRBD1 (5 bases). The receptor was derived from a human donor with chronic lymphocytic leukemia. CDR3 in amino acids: CASSQENRQGYTF. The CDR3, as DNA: TGCGCCAGCAGCCAAGAGAACAGGCAGGGCTACACCTTC.